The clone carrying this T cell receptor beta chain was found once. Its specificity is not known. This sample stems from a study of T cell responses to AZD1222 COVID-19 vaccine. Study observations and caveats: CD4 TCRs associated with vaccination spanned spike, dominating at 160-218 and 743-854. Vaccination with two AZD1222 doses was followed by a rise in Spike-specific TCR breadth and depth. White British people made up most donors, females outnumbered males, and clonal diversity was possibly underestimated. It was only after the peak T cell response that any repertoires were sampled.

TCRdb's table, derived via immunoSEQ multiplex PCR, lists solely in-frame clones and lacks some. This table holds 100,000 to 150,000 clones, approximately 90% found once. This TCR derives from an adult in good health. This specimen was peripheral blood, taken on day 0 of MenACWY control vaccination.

The CDR3 region is CSVEVSGNTIYF. DNA of the CDR3: TGCAGCGTTGAAGTGAGTGGAAACACCATATATTTT. The chain carries TRBV29-1 and TRBJ1-3; D uncertain. The CDR3 extends over 12 amino acids. V lost 1 base and J lost 3, with 4 bases in between. Germline V gives CDR1 SQVTM, CDR2 ANQGSEA.